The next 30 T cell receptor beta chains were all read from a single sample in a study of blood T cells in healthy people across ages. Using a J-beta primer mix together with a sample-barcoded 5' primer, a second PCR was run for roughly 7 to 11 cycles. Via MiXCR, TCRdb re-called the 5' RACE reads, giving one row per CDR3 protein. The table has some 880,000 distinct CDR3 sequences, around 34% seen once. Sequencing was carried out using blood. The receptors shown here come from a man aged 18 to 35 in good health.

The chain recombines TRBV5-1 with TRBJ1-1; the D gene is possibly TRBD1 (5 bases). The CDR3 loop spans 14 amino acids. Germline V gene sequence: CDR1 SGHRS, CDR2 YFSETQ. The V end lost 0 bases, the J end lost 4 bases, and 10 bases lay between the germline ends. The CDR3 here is CASSLDLGGTEAFF. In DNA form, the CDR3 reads TGCGCCAGCAGCTTGGATCTGGGGGGCACTGAAGCTTTCTTT.

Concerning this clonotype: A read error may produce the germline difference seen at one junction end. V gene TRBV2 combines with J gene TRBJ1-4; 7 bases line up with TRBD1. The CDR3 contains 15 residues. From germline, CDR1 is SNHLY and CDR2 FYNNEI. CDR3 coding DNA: TGTGCCAGCACCGAAGACAGGGCAACTAAGGAAAAACTGTTTTTT. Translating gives CASTEDRATKEKLFF.

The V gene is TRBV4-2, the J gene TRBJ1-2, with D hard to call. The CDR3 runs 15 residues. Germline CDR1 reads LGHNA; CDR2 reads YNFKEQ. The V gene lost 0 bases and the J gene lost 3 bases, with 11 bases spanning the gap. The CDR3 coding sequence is TGTGCCAGCAGCCAAGAAGCCTCCCGGGACTATGGCTACACCTTC. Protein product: CASSQEASRDYGYTF.

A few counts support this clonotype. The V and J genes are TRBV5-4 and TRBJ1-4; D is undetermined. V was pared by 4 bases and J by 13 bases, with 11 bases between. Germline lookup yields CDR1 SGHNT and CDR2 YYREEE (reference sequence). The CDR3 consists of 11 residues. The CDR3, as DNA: TGTGCCAGCAGCCCCATAAAACGACTGTTTTTT. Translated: CASSPIKRLFF.

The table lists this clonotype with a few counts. Here the CDR3 DNA reads TGCGCCAGCAGCCTCAGACTAAGCGGGGCGGCAGGAGATACGCAGTATTTT. This translates into CASSLRLSGAAGDTQYF. This chain uses TRBV4-3 with TRBJ2-3, with 7 bases identical to TRBD2. Germline V gene data show CDR1 as LGHNA and CDR2 as YSLEER. V shed 4 bases, J shed 5 bases, and the junction held 15 bases outside the gene matches. The CDR3 totals 17 residues.

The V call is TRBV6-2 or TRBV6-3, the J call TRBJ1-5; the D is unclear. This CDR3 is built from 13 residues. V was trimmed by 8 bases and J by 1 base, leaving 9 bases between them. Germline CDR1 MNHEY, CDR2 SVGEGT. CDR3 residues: CASGNRSNQPQHF. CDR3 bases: TGTGCCAGCGGAAACAGAAGCAATCAGCCCCAGCATTTT.

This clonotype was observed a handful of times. As DNA, the CDR3 is TGTGCCAGCAGCCCCGATCATCAGCCCCAGCATTTT. This codes for CASSPDHQPQHF. V and J are TRBV12-3 or TRBV12-4 and TRBJ1-5; no clear D gene. Trimming removed 6 bases from V and 5 bases from J, with 8 bases in between. This CDR3 is built from 12 residues.

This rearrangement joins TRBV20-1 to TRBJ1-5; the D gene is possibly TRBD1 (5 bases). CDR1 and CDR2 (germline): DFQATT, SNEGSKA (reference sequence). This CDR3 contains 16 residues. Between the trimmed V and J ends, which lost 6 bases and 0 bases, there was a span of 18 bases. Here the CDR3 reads CSAGGPGGYSNQPQHF. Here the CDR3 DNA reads TGCAGTGCCGGGGGACCCGGGGGTTATAGCAATCAGCCCCAGCATTTT.

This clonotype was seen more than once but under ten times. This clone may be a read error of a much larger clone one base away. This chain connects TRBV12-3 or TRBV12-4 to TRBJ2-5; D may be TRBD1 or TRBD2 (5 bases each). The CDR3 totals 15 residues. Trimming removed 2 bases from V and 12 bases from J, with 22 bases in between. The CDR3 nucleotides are TGTGCCAGCAGTTTAAGCGGTGGACGGTCATCCAGGGAGTACTTC. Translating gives CASSLSGGRSSREYF.

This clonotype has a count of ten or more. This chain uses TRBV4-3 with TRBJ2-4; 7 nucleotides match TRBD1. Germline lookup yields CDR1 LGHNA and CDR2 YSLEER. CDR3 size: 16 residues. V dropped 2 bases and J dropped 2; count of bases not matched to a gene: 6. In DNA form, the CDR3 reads TGCGCCAGCAGCCAAACGAACAGGGGAACCAAAAACATTCAGTACTTC. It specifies CASSQTNRGTKNIQYF.

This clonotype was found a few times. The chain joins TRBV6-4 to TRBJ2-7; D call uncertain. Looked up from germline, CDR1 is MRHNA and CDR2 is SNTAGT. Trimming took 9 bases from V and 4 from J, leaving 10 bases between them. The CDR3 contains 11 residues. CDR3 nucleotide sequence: TGTGCCAGGATCAGCCTGTACGAGCAGTACTTC. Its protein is CARISLYEQYF.

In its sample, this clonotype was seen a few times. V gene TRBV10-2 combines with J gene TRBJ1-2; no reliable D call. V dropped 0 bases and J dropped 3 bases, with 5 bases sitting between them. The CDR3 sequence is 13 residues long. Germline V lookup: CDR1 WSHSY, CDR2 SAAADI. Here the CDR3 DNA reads TGCGCCAGCAGTGAGTCGGTAGACTATGGCTACACCTTC. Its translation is CASSESVDYGYTF.

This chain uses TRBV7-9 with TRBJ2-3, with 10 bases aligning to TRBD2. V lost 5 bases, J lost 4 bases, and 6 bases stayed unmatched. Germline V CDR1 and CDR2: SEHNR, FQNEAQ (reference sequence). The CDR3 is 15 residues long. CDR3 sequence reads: CASSPPGTSADTQYF. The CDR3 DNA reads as TGTGCCAGCAGCCCTCCCGGGACTAGCGCAGATACGCAGTATTTT.

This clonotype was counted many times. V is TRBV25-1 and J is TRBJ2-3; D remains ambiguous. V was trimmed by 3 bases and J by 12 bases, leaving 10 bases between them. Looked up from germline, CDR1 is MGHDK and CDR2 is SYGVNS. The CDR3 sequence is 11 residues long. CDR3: CASSEGDPQYF. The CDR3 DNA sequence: TGTGCCAGCAGTGAGGGTGACCCCCAGTATTTT.

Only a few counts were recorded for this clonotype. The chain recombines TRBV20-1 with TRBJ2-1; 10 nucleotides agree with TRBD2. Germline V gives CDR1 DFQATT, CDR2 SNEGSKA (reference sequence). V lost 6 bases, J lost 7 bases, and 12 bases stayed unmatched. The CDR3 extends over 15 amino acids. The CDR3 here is CSAGQRGGHRNEQFF. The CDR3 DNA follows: TGCAGTGCGGGGCAGCGGGGGGGCCACAGAAATGAGCAGTTCTTC.

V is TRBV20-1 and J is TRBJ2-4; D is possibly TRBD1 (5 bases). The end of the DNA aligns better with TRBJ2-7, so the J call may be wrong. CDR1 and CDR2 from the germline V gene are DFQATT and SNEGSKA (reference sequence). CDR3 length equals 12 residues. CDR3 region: CSAFDSYYEQYF. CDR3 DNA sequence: TGCAGTGCTTTTGACAGCTACTACGAGCAGTACTTC.

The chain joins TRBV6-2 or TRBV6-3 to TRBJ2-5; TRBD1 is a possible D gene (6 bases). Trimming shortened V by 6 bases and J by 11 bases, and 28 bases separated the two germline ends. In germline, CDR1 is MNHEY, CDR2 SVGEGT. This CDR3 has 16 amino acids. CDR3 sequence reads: CASRPAPRGPKYEQYF. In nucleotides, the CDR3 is TGTGCCAGCAGACCCGCCCCCAGGGGTCCCAAGTATGAGCAGTACTTC.

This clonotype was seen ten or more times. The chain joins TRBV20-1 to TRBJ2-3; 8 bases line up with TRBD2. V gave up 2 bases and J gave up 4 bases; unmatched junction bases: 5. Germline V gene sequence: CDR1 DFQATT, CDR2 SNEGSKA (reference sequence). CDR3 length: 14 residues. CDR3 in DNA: TGCAGTGCTAGACCCCCCGGGGGGGCAGATACGCAGTATTTT. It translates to CSARPPGGADTQYF.

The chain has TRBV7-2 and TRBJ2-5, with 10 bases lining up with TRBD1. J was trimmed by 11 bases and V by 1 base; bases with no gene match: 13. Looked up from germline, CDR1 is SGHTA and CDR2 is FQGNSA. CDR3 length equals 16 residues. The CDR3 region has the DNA TGTGCCAGCAGCTTAGGTCACGGGACAGGGGTCAATGAGCAGTACTTC. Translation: CASSLGHGTGVNEQYF. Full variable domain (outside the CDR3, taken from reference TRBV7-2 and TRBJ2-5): GAGVSQSPSNKVTEKGKDVELRCDPISGHTALYWYRQSLGQGLEFLIYFQGNSAPDKSGLPSDRFSAERTGGSVSTLTIQRTQQEDSAVYLCASSLGHGTGVNEQYFGPGTRLLVL.

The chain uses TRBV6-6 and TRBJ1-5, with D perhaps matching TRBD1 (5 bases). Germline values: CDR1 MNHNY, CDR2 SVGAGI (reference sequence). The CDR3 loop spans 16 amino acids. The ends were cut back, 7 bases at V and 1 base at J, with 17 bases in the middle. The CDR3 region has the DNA TGTGCCAGCATACCCAGGGACTCGCCGAGCAATCAGCCCCAGCATTTT. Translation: CASIPRDSPSNQPQHF.

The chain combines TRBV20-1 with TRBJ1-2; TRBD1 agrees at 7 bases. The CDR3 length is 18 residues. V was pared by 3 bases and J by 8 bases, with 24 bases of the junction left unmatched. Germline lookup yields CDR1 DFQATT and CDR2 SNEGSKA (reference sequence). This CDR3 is CSARELGKPTGAGLGYTF. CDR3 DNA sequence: TGCAGTGCTAGGGAATTGGGTAAACCTACAGGGGCCGGTTTAGGCTACACCTTC.

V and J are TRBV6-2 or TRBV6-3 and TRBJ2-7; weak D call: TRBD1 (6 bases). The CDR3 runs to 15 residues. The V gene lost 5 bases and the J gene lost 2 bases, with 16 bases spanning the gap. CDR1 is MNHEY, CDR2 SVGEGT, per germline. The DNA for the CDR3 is TGTGCCAGCAGTCTTGGGGAGAACAGGGCCTACGAGCAGTACTTC. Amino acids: CASSLGENRAYEQYF.

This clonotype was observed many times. This chain's CDR3 is CASSLTGSGYGYTF. DNA for the CDR3: TGTGCCAGCAGTCTAACCGGGAGCGGTTATGGCTACACCTTC. This chain links TRBV12-3 or TRBV12-4 with TRBJ1-2; D is ambiguous. V was cut by 5 bases and J by 5 bases, with 15 bases left in between. This CDR3 spans 14 amino acids.

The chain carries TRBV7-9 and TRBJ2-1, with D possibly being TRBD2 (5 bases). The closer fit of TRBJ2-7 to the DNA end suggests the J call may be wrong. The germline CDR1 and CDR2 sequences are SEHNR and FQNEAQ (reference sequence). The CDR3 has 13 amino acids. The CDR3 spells CASSEGSYNEQYF. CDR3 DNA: TGTGCCAGCAGCGAGGGCTCCTACAATGAGCAGTACTTC.

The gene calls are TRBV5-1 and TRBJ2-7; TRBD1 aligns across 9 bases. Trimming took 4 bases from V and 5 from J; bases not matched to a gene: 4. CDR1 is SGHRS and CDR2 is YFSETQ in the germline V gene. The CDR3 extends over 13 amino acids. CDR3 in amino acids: CASSGTGNHEQYF. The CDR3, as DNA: TGCGCCAGCAGCGGGACAGGGAACCACGAGCAGTACTTC.

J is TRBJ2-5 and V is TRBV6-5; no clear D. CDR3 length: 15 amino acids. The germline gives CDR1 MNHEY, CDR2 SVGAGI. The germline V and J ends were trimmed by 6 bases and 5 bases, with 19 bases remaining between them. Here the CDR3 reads CASSPASGTGETQYF. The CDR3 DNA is TGTGCCAGCAGCCCTGCTAGTGGAACTGGCGAGACCCAGTACTTC.

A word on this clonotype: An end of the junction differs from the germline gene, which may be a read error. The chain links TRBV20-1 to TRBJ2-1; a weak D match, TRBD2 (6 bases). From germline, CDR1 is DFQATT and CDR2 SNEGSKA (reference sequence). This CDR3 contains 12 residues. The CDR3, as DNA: TGCAGTGCTAGAGATAGGGAGGCTGAGCGGTTCTTC. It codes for CSARDREAERFF.

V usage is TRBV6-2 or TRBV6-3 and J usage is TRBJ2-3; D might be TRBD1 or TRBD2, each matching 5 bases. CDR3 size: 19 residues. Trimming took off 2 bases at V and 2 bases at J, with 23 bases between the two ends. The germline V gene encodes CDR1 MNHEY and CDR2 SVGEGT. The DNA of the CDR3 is TGTGCCAGCAGTTACGGGGGAGCTCTCCCCGGGTGGCCCACAGATACGCAGTATTTT. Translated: CASSYGGALPGWPTDTQYF.

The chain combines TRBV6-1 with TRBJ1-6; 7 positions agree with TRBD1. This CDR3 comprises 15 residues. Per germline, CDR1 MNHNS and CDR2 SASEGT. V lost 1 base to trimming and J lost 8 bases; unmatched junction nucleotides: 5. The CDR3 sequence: CASSEERTGDSPLHF. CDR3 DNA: TGTGCCAGCAGTGAAGAAAGGACAGGAGATTCACCCCTCCACTTT.

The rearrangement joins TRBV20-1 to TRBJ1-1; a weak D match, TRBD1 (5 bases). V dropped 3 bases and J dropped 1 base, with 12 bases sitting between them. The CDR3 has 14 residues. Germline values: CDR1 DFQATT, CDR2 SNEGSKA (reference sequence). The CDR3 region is CSARGTGTNTEAFF. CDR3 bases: TGCAGTGCTAGGGGGACCGGGACGAACACTGAAGCTTTCTTT.